Listed below are T cell receptor beta chains from one sample, sequenced in a study of shared clonotypes between healthy human individuals. The protocol was immunoSEQ multiplex PCR, while the TCRdb copy is restricted to in-frame clones and leaves out a portion. The repertoire holds over 2,000,000 clones, with 85% to 95% as singletons. Sequencing was done on a sample of naive CD8+ T cells from PBMCs. The source of these receptors is a man aged 18 to 30 in good health. Some clones in this sample may be carry-over from other donors' samples. Each CDR3 is given without its conserved first and last residue. Each record gives: J gene, V gene, CDR3 protein.

TRBJ2-2	TRBV9	ASTAPGAAGELF
TRBJ1-2	TRBV2	ASSDPFYHGYT
TRBJ2-3	TRBV27	ASSTPPGLRTDTQY
TRBJ1-5	TRBV27	ASSLSNRVYSNQPQH
TRBJ2-3	TRBV28	ASSSALRRISTDTQY
TRBJ2-7	TRBV5-1	ASSYTSGSSYEQY
TRBJ2-3	TRBV9	ASSVGIVLDTQY
TRBJ1-6	TRBV6-5	ATRGPYNSPLH
TRBJ1-5	TRBV23-1	ASSQEIYSNQPQH
TRBJ2-7	TRBV7-6	ASSLGGRERRDPHEQY
TRBJ1-5	TRBV2	ASSEGVRTHQPQH
TRBJ2-7	TRBV27	ASSLVVRSGTYEQY
TRBJ1-2	TRBV4-1	ASSQVPGPTNYGYT
TRBJ2-7	TRBV2	ASLNRDSGRREQY
TRBJ1-5	TRBV2	ASRDLLAQPQH
TRBJ1-2	TRBV11-2	ASSLTARANYGYT
TRBJ1-1	TRBV9	ASTSGAGGVVNTEAF
TRBJ2-7	TRBV6-5	ASSSGTRGSEQY
TRBJ2-7	TRBV7-8	ASSLGAGPSYEQY
TRBJ2-2	TRBV4-1	ASSHRQETNTGELF
TRBJ2-7	TRBV4-1	ASSQDLLAGGSYEQY